This T cell receptor (beta chain) was sequenced for a study of blood T cell repertoires in COVID-19. Turning to the study itself: COVID-19 samples, acute and convalescent, were from the United States, Italy and Spain. The cDNA or gDNA used as material had been derived from T cells, B-cell-depleted T cells, or PBMCs.

Produced via immunoSEQ multiplex PCR; TCRdb's table is partial and in-frame only. The sample carries tens of thousands of clones, roughly 84% recorded once. V dropped 11 bases and J dropped 0; count of bases not matched to a gene: 5. Germline CDR1 reads SNHLY; CDR2 reads FYNNEI. This CDR3 has 13 amino acids. The sample taken for sequencing was peripheral blood. The TCR comes from a woman aged 60-70 years with acute or convalescent COVID-19. This chain joins TRBV2 and TRBJ1-1; 8 bases align to TRBD1. The CDR3 here is CAHRGDMNTEAFF. DNA for the CDR3: TGTGCCCACAGGGGGGATATGAACACTGAAGCTTTCTTT.